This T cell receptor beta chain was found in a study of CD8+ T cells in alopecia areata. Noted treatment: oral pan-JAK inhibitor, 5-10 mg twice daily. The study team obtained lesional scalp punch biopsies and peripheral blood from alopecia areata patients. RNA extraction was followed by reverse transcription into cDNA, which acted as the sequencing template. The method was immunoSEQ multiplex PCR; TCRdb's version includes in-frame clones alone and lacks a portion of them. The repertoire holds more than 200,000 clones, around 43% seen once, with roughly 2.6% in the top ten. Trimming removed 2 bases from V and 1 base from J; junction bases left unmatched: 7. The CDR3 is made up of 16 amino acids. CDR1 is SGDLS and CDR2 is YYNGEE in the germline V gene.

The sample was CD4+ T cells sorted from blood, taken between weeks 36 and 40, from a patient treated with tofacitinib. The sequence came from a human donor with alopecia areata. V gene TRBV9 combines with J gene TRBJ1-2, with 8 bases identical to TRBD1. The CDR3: CASSVTAGQDNYGYTF. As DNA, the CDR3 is TGTGCCAGCAGCGTCACCGCGGGACAGGATAACTATGGCTACACCTTC.